This TCR beta chain was identified in a study of beta chain features in type 1 diabetes. Study at large: Sorted cells examined across all samples numbered roughly 99,000,000. Study results and caveats: Patients' naive, central memory and regulatory TCRB repertoires appeared more alike than those of healthy donors.

This clone was counted only a few times. Its antigen is unidentified. What was sequenced were expressed TCRB transcripts, since all of the isolated RNA had been reverse transcribed. Measured with immunoSEQ multiplex PCR; TCRdb has only the in-frame clones, and not every one. The sample includes around 400,000 clones, around 16% of them seen just once. Sampling consisted of one heparinised blood draw per donor, averaging around 110 mL. The source of this sequence is a woman between 18 and 29 years old in good health. Sequenced material: naive CD4+ T cells from blood.

In DNA, the CDR3 is TGTGCCACCAGCATTACTAGCGGGAGGTGGGACGAGCAGTACTTC. It codes for CATSITSGRWDEQYF. V and J are TRBV15 and TRBJ2-7, with 12 bases matching TRBD2. V was clipped by 4 bases and J by 5 bases; unmatched bases: 6. The germline CDR1 and CDR2 sequences are LNHNV and YYDKDF (reference sequence). The CDR3 totals 15 residues.